Following are 3 T cell receptor beta chains from one sample sequenced in a study of T-cell memory formation after mild COVID-19. TCRdb redid the calling of the 5' RACE reads with MiXCR, one entry per CDR3 protein. The sample includes about 240,000 distinct CDR3 sequences, 7.5% to 10% seen only once; the top ten take 20% to 25%. What was sequenced was PBMCs or a T cell subset sorted from them (not recorded which). The source of these receptors is a man aged 18 to 30 who had mild COVID-19 (a few samples of this study predate the infection). Cell type and time point are not known.

This rearrangement joins TRBV9 to TRBJ1-2, with D maybe TRBD1 (5 bases). The CDR3 totals 15 residues. Germline V gives CDR1 SGDLS, CDR2 YYNGEE. The V gene lost 0 bases and the J gene lost 1 base, with 10 bases spanning the gap. This chain's CDR3 is CASSVGRDLNYGYTF. CDR3 nucleotides: TGTGCCAGCAGCGTAGGGAGGGACCTTAACTATGGCTACACCTTC.

This clonotype was detected only a few times. V is TRBV24-1 and J is TRBJ2-3; 9 bases match TRBD1. The CDR3 has 13 amino acids. Trimming took 9 bases from V and 2 from J; bases not matched to a gene: 2. Germline values: CDR1 KGHDR, CDR2 SFDVKD. In DNA, the CDR3 is TGTGCCACCGGGACAGGGTACACAGATACGCAGTATTTT. Translation: CATGTGYTDTQYF.

This clonotype was observed at least ten times. The chain is built from TRBV9 and TRBJ1-2; tentative D call: TRBD1 (5 bases). V was clipped by 5 bases and J by 8 bases, with 13 bases between them. CDR3 length: 12 amino acids. The germline V gene has CDR1 SGDLS and CDR2 YYNGEE. DNA for the CDR3: TGTGCCAGCAGACCCAGGGACGGCGGCTACACCTTC. The encoded protein is CASRPRDGGYTF.